This T cell receptor (beta chain) emerged from a study of a mutant IDH1 vaccine in newly diagnosed glioma. Assay: immunoSEQ multiplex PCR; the TCRdb copy retains only in-frame clones and omits some. The repertoire holds 75,000 to 95,000 clones, with under 90% as singletons. This CDR3 contains 14 residues. V was pared by 6 bases and J by 7 bases, with 5 bases of the junction left unmatched. Germline V gene lookup returns CDR1 MNHEY and CDR2 SMNVEV (reference sequence). Sample time point: week 47, end of study. Each dose of the vaccine consisted of 300 ug of mutant IDH1 20-mer peptide, with topical imiquimod. This clone was observed once. Its antigen is unidentified.

The sequence came from a woman aged 45-65 years with glioma. Sequenced here: PBMCs, sampled from a glioma patient whose treatment included an IDH1 peptide vaccine. The rearrangement joins TRBV27 to TRBJ2-2; 10 bases line up with TRBD1. The CDR3 sequence is CASRGQGLGGELFF. In nucleotides, the CDR3 is TGTGCCAGCAGGGGACAGGGGTTGGGCGGGGAGCTGTTTTTT.